This is a list of T cell receptor beta chains from one sample in a study of early T cells in non-severe SARS-CoV-2 infection. TCRdb redid the calling of the 5' RACE reads with MiXCR, one entry per CDR3 protein. The table shows 70,000 to 95,000 distinct CDR3 sequences, with approximately 10% occurring only once. The sample was whole blood. These receptor sequences come from an adult who was a healthcare worker with PCR-confirmed SARS-CoV-2 infection or an uninfected control (not recorded which). Each CDR3 is given with its conserved first and last residue. A D gene is named only where the DNA matches it firmly. Clone size reads once, few, many, or a class if the clone is expanded.

D	V	size	J	DNA	CDR3
.	TRBV5-6	few	TRBJ2-7	TGTGCCAGCAGCTTGGGGACACGGGGTGCAGAGCAGTACTTC	CASSLGTRGAEQYF
TRBD1	TRBV5-1	many	TRBJ2-1	TGCGCCAGCAGCTCCGGACAGGGATCCTACAATGAGCAGTTCTTC	CASSSGQGSYNEQFF
.	TRBV6-5	few	TRBJ1-4	TGTGCCAGCAGTCAGCCAGGAACTAATGAAAAACTGTTTTTT	CASSQPGTNEKLFF
.	TRBV6-6	few	TRBJ1-1	TGTGCCAGCAGTTCCGTGGGTCCCACTGAAGCTTTCTTT	CASSSVGPTEAFF
TRBD1	TRBV7-9	many	TRBJ1-5	TGTGCCAGCAGCTTTCAGGGGGCAAATCAGCCCCAGCATTTT	CASSFQGANQPQHF
TRBD1	TRBV29-1	few	TRBJ1-2	TGCAGCGTTTTTCACCAGGACAGGAAATATGGCTACACCTTC	CSVFHQDRKYGYTF
.	TRBV10-1	few	TRBJ2-2	TGCGCCAGCAGTGAGTCCAGGGGCCCGAGAGGGGAGCTGTTTTTT	CASSESRGPRGELFF
TRBD1	TRBV27	many	TRBJ1-2	TGTGCCAGCGGGACAGGGCCCTCCTATGGCTACACCTTC	CASGTGPSYGYTF
.	TRBV12-3/TRBV12-4	many	TRBJ2-3	TGTGCCAGCAGTTTGATGGGGGGCACAGATACGCAGTATTTT	CASSLMGGTDTQYF
TRBD1	TRBV27	few	TRBJ2-5	TGTGCCAGCAGATTCAGGGGGACAGGGTACCAAGAGACCCAGTACTTC	CASRFRGTGYQETQYF